Below are 29 T cell receptor beta chains sequenced from a single sample in a study of blood T cells in healthy people across ages. Through a sample-barcoded 5' primer and a J-beta primer mix, a second PCR was run for roughly 6 to 12 cycles. TCRdb reprocessed the 5' RACE reads via MiXCR and lists one record per CDR3 protein. In the table there are about 1.6 million distinct CDR3 sequences, 30% to 40% of which are singletons. Sequencing used blood. Every receptor here comes from a woman aged 25 to 39 in good health.

The rearrangement links TRBV30 to TRBJ2-1, with D possibly being TRBD1 (7 bases). V dropped 2 bases and J dropped 4 bases, with 15 bases sitting between them. Germline V gene sequence: CDR1 GTSNPN, CDR2 SVGIG (reference sequence). This CDR3 has 15 amino acids. The CDR3 coding sequence is TGTGCCTGGAGTCCAGGGGGACTGGCTTACAATGAGCAGTTCTTC. Amino acid sequence: CAWSPGGLAYNEQFF.

This chain joins TRBV9 and TRBJ2-2; TRBD1 is a possible D gene (6 bases). Trimming took off 1 base at V and 6 bases at J, with 19 bases between the two ends. The CDR3 sequence is 17 residues long. Germline assignment: CDR1 SGDLS and CDR2 YYNGEE. The CDR3 DNA sequence: TGTGCCAGCAGCGTAAACCGGGACAAGGGCGGTTCCGGGGAGCTGTTTTTT. Translated: CASSVNRDKGGSGELFF.

This clonotype was counted many times. V is TRBV5-1 and J is TRBJ2-1; D may be TRBD2 (5 bases). Trimming removed 4 bases from V and 0 bases from J, with 11 bases in between. CDR1 SGHRS and CDR2 YFSETQ come from the germline V gene. This CDR3 has 15 residues. CDR3 sequence (DNA): TGCGCCAGCAGCGGTAGCGAGAGCTCCTACAATGAGCAGTTCTTC. Protein: CASSGSESSYNEQFF.

J is TRBJ2-6 and V is TRBV5-1, with a weak D call TRBD1 (5 bases). Trimming removed 1 base from V and 0 bases from J, with 14 bases in between. Germline V gene data show CDR1 as SGHRS and CDR2 as YFSETQ. This CDR3 region has 18 residues. The CDR3 sequence is CASSLLARENSGANVLTF. As DNA, the CDR3 is TGCGCCAGCAGCTTGTTGGCCAGGGAAAACTCTGGGGCCAACGTCCTGACTTTC.

This chain links TRBV2 with TRBJ2-1; 13 bases are shared with TRBD2. The CDR3 is made up of 20 amino acids. Unmatched junction bases numbered 12, after V lost 4 bases and J lost 0 bases. CDR1 SNHLY and CDR2 FYNNEI come from the germline V gene. This CDR3 reads CASSGRAAGTSGVSYNEQFF. The CDR3 coding sequence is TGTGCCAGCAGTGGACGGGCAGCCGGGACTAGCGGGGTCTCCTACAATGAGCAGTTCTTC.

There are a few counts of this clonotype. The chain is built from TRBV29-1 and TRBJ1-1, with TRBD1 as a possible D gene (5 bases). The CDR3 covers 15 residues. Germline V lookup: CDR1 SQVTM, CDR2 ANQGSEA. Trimming left V 6 bases short and J 0 bases short, with 17 bases between. The CDR3 DNA follows: TGCAGCGTCCGAATGGGACTACCAATGAACACTGAAGCTTTCTTT. It yields the protein CSVRMGLPMNTEAFF. Combining the CDR3 with reference TRBV29-1 and TRBJ1-1 gives the whole variable domain SAVISQKPSRDICQRGTSLTIQCQVDSQVTMMFWYRQQPGQSLTLIATANQGSEATYESGFVIDKFPISRPNLTFSTLTVSNMSPEDSSIYLCSVRMGLPMNTEAFFGQGTRLTVV.

The chain employs TRBV5-1 and TRBJ1-2, with 7 nucleotides matching TRBD1. The V gene's germline CDR1 is SGHRS and CDR2 YFSETQ. With V trimmed by 4 bases and J by 7 bases, 13 bases remained unmatched. CDR3 length: 15 amino acids. DNA of the CDR3: TGCGCCAGCAGCCTGGACGCAACAGGGGCTTCTGGCTACACCTTC. It translates to CASSLDATGASGYTF.

The gene calls are TRBV25-1 and TRBJ2-2; TRBD2 agrees at 10 bases. Trimming at V came to 4 bases and at J to 3 bases, leaving 8 bases not matched to a gene. CDR1 and CDR2 (germline): MGHDK, SYGVNS. The CDR3 loop spans 17 amino acids. In DNA, the CDR3 is TGTGCCAGCAGTGGTGGGGCCCTAGCGGGGGACACCGGGGAGCTGTTTTTT. Protein: CASSGGALAGDTGELFF.

This clonotype was found many times. CDR3 amino acids: CAISETFEGGEQYF. Written as DNA, the CDR3 is TGTGCCATCAGTGAGACCTTTGAGGGAGGCGAGCAGTACTTC. The J gene is TRBJ2-7, the V gene TRBV10-3; D is possibly TRBD2 (6 bases). This CDR3 is 14 amino acids long. Trimming removed 2 bases from V and 6 bases from J, with 14 bases in between. Germline assignment: CDR1 ENHRY and CDR2 SYGVKD.

V and J are TRBV7-9 and TRBJ2-5; D may be TRBD2 (6 bases). The CDR3 contains 14 residues. The V gene's germline CDR1 is SEHNR and CDR2 FQNEAQ (reference sequence). The V gene lost 7 bases and the J gene lost 1 base, with 13 bases spanning the gap. CDR3 DNA sequence: TGTGCCAGCATGGATTGGGGACTCCAAGAGACCCAGTACTTC. Translated, it gives CASMDWGLQETQYF.

This clonotype has just a few counts. The chain employs TRBV11-2 and TRBJ2-5, with 8 nucleotides matching TRBD2. The last part of the DNA fits TRBJ2-7 better; the J call may be wrong. This CDR3 spans 14 amino acids. The V gene's germline CDR1 is SGHAT and CDR2 FQNNGV. The CDR3 region has the DNA TGTGCCAGCAGCCCGCCGGGGGGGGCGAGCGAGCAGTACTTC. It codes for CASSPPGGASEQYF.

The chain carries TRBV3-1 and TRBJ2-7, with 13 nucleotides matching TRBD2. Germline V gene sequence: CDR1 LGHDT, CDR2 YNNKEL (reference sequence). The CDR3 is 17 residues long. The trim removed 3 bases at V and 6 bases at J, leaving 11 bases unmatched. CDR3 loop: CASSHPGLAGVGVEQYF. CDR3 nucleotides: TGTGCCAGCAGCCATCCCGGACTAGCGGGAGTTGGAGTCGAGCAGTACTTC.

The J gene is TRBJ2-2, the V gene TRBV4-3; 7 nucleotides agree with TRBD1. Trimming took 2 bases from V and 4 from J; bases not matched to a gene: 16. Per germline, CDR1 LGHNA and CDR2 YSLEER. This CDR3 contains 19 residues. Here the CDR3 DNA reads TGCGCCAGCAGCCAAAGAGGAAAACAAGGGGGCGCGAGCACCGGGGAGCTGTTTTTT. Amino acid sequence: CASSQRGKQGGASTGELFF.

CDR3 protein: CASTESYADTEAFF. CDR3 bases: TGTGCCAGCACTGAATCCTACGCGGACACTGAAGCTTTCTTT. The genes are TRBV27 and TRBJ1-1; D is unclear. Deletions cut 7 bases from V and 3 bases from J, with 15 bases between. This CDR3 contains 14 residues. Germline V gene data show CDR1 as MNHEY and CDR2 as SMNVEV (reference sequence).

This clonotype was found a few times. The chain is built from TRBV4-1 and TRBJ2-5; possible D gene TRBD2, 5 bases. V was trimmed by 1 base and J by 8 bases, leaving 14 bases between them. This CDR3 has 14 residues. Germline V lookup: CDR1 MGHRA, CDR2 YSYEKL. CDR3 sequence reads: CASSQVVLDSTQYF. Written as DNA, the CDR3 is TGCGCCAGCAGCCAAGTTGTACTAGATTCAACCCAGTACTTC.

This sequence joins TRBV27 and TRBJ2-6; 7 positions agree with TRBD2. Germline V lookup: CDR1 MNHEY, CDR2 SMNVEV (reference sequence). There are 14 residues in the CDR3. Unmatched junction bases numbered 1, after V lost 5 bases and J lost 3 bases. The CDR3 DNA reads TGTGCCAGCAGTCGGGAGGTTGGGGCCAACGTCCTGACTTTC. It translates to CASSREVGANVLTF.

The CDR3 is CASSGSYLAGGPLGYEQYF. In DNA form, the CDR3 reads TGTGCCAGCAGCGGATCCTACCTAGCGGGAGGGCCTTTGGGGTACGAGCAGTACTTC. This rearrangement joins TRBV2 to TRBJ2-7; TRBD2 aligns across 12 bases. Trimming took 6 bases from V and 4 from J; bases not matched to a gene: 19. CDR3 length: 19 amino acids. Germline V lookup: CDR1 SNHLY, CDR2 FYNNEI.

Only a few counts were recorded for this clonotype. The rearrangement uses TRBV6-6 and TRBJ2-1; maybe TRBD1 (6 bases). CDR1 MNHNY and CDR2 SVGAGI come from the germline V gene (reference sequence). The CDR3 sequence is 15 residues long. V was cut by 7 bases and J by 2 bases, with 15 bases left in between. CDR3 sequence reads: CASNAHEGAYNEQFF. CDR3 coding DNA: TGTGCCAGCAACGCCCACGAGGGGGCCTACAATGAGCAGTTCTTC.

The chain couples TRBV28 to TRBJ2-7; 11 nucleotides line up with TRBD2. The ends lost 2 bases at V and 0 bases at J; junction bases unmatched: 9. The CDR3 contains 18 residues. Germline CDR1 MDHEN, CDR2 SYDVKM. The CDR3 DNA is TGTGCCAGCAGTTTAGACGAAGGGACTAGCGGAAGCTCCTACGAGCAGTACTTC. Protein product: CASSLDEGTSGSSYEQYF.

Concerning this clonotype: Since the CDR3 does not end with the conserved phenylalanine or tryptophan, this likely comes from a read error. The rearrangement uses TRBV29-1 and TRBJ1-2; 10 bases agree with TRBD1. Germline loops: CDR1 SQVTM, CDR2 ANQGSEA. This CDR3 is built from 15 residues. J gave up 0 bases and V 7 bases, and 8 bases lay outside the gene matches. The CDR3 sequence is CSARGTGETNYGYTV. Here the CDR3 DNA reads TGCAGCGCCAGAGGGACAGGGGAAACTAACTATGGCTACACCGTC.

This clonotype was observed a few times. This chain connects TRBV12-5 to TRBJ2-1; 7 bases fit TRBD2. The length of the CDR3 is 15 residues. The germline V gene has CDR1 LGHNT and CDR2 FRNRAP. The V segment lost 3 bases and the J segment 4 bases; nucleotides outside the gene matches: 6. The DNA for the CDR3 is TGTGCTAGTGGTTTAAGCGGGATTCTTTACAATGAGCAGTTCTTC. Its translation is CASGLSGILYNEQFF. Filled out from reference TRBV12-5 and TRBJ2-1, the complete variable domain reads DARVTQTPRHKVTEMGQEVTMRCQPILGHNTVFWYRQTMMQGLELLAYFRNRAPLDDSGMPKDRFSAEMPDATLATLKIQPSEPRDSAVYFCASGLSGILYNEQFFGPGTRLTVL.

In this sample, this clonotype turned up a few times. The chain employs TRBV6-6 and TRBJ1-4; D gene ambiguous. Germline lookup yields CDR1 MNHNY and CDR2 SVGAGI (reference sequence). Trimming took 2 bases from V and 7 from J, leaving 8 bases between them. CDR3 length equals 13 residues. The CDR3 loop is CASSYLRIEKLFF. The CDR3 region has the DNA TGTGCCAGCAGTTACCTTCGGATTGAAAAACTGTTTTTT.

This clonotype was seen once. V usage is TRBV30 and J usage is TRBJ1-5, with D perhaps matching TRBD1 (6 bases). CDR3 size: 16 residues. The V and J ends lost 2 bases and 5 bases respectively, with 19 bases between them. CDR1 is GTSNPN and CDR2 is SVGIG in the germline V gene (reference sequence). The CDR3 region has the DNA TGTGCCTGGAGTCCTAGCCCCGGACAGCTCCATCAGCCCCAGCATTTT. It specifies CAWSPSPGQLHQPQHF.

CDR3 sequence: CAISGEALRSGDTQYF. In DNA, the CDR3 is TGTGCCATCAGTGGGGAGGCGTTAAGGTCGGGGGATACGCAGTATTTT. The rearrangement links TRBV10-3 to TRBJ2-3; D may be TRBD2 (6 bases). This CDR3 comprises 16 residues. Germline V lookup: CDR1 ENHRY, CDR2 SYGVKD. Trimming pared 4 bases from V and 6 bases from J, leaving 20 bases between.

The CDR3 nucleotides are TGTGCCAGCAGTTTCGCTGGACTAGTAGATGAGCAGTACTTC. Translating gives CASSFAGLVDEQYF. The chain uses TRBV27 and TRBJ2-7; TRBD2 matches at 7 bases. V was pared by 3 bases and J by 7 bases, with 9 bases of the junction left unmatched. Germline CDR1 MNHEY, CDR2 SMNVEV (reference sequence). This CDR3 contains 14 residues.

The chain is built from TRBV30 and TRBJ1-2; no reliable D call. Trimming cost V 1 base and J 7 bases, with 7 bases left between them. The CDR3 extends over 11 amino acids. Germline V gene sequence: CDR1 GTSNPN, CDR2 SVGIG (reference sequence). The CDR3 sequence is CAWSDSGGYTF. CDR3 sequence (DNA): TGTGCCTGGAGTGATTCAGGTGGCTACACCTTC.

In this sample, this clonotype turned up a few times. The chain is built from TRBV29-1 and TRBJ1-2, with 7 bases aligning to TRBD1. The CDR3 loop spans 11 amino acids. The V gene end was trimmed by 6 bases and the J gene end by 7 bases; junction bases not matched to a gene: 5. The germline CDR1 and CDR2 sequences are SQVTM and ANQGSEA. CDR3 nucleotide sequence: TGCAGCGTAAGACAGGGTCCTGGCTACACCTTC. Protein product: CSVRQGPGYTF.

This clonotype was found a few times. The chain joins TRBV29-1 to TRBJ1-2; D is perhaps TRBD1 (5 bases). Trimming removed 4 bases at V and 2 bases at J, with 8 bases between. CDR3 length: 12 amino acids. The germline V gene has CDR1 SQVTM and CDR2 ANQGSEA. The CDR3 loop is CSVGGGNYGYTF. The CDR3 DNA reads TGCAGCGTTGGGGGGGGGAACTATGGCTACACCTTC.

This clonotype showed up just a few times. The chain recombines TRBV2 with TRBJ1-2; D uncertain. Deletions cut 5 bases from V and 1 base from J, with 14 bases between. The CDR3 is 15 residues long. Germline assignment: CDR1 SNHLY and CDR2 FYNNEI. The CDR3 sequence is CASSPLRSGNYGYTF. The CDR3 DNA follows: TGTGCCAGCAGTCCCCTCAGATCTGGTAACTATGGCTACACCTTC.